This T cell receptor beta chain was profiled in a study of patients and donors after allogeneic stem cell transplantation. TCRdb re-analysed the RT-PCR reads in MiXCR, keeping a single row per CDR3 protein. The sample records a few hundred thousand distinct CDR3 sequences, 38% being singletons. This TCR came from a human donor who was either an allogeneic HSCT recipient or a stem cell or donor lymphocyte infusion donor (not recorded which). It is not recorded whose cells these are; they may come from a transplant donor. The sequencing input was blood, either unsorted or a sorted T cell fraction (not recorded which).

The CDR3 region is CASSEAGDFYGYTF. CDR3 in DNA: TGTGCCAGCAGTGAAGCAGGGGACTTCTATGGCTACACCTTC. The gene calls are TRBV2 and TRBJ1-2; possibly TRBD1 for D (5 bases). V dropped 0 bases and J dropped 4 bases, with 9 bases sitting between them. The CDR3 is 14 residues long. Germline V gene lookup returns CDR1 SNHLY and CDR2 FYNNEI.